This paragraph reports one T cell receptor (beta chain). Antigen: not known. The sample holds other DNA sequences that translate to the same CDR3. The V segment lost 6 bases and the J segment 3 bases; nucleotides outside the gene matches: 0. The CDR3 loop spans 13 amino acids. This sample was taken from a study of T cell responses to AZD1222 COVID-19 vaccine. General observations from the study: Just a handful of people given AZD1222 tested seropositive at baseline. The study found Spike-specific TCR breadth and depth rose after two AZD1222 doses. A mostly white British donor set with more females was recruited, and clonal diversity was possibly underestimated.

TCRdb's copy holds only in-frame clones and misses some; the assay was immunoSEQ multiplex PCR. The table has 200,000 to 250,000 clones, approximately 94% seen once; the top ten hold roughly 1%. The sequenced sample was peripheral blood, obtained on day 0 of MenACWY control vaccination. This TCR was sampled from an adult in good health. The chain combines TRBV12-3 or TRBV12-4 with TRBJ2-3, with 10 positions matching TRBD2. DNA for the CDR3: TGTGCCAGCAGGACTAGCGGGACAGATACGCAGTATTTT. This gives the protein CASRTSGTDTQYF.